This T cell receptor beta chain was recorded in a study of T-cell memory formation after mild COVID-19. Whole-study findings and limits: Clones which contracted sat mainly in CM and EM if CD4+, and in EMRA if CD8+.

From the 5' RACE reads, TCRdb called clonotypes with MiXCR, one entry per CDR3 protein. Of roughly 100,000 distinct CDR3 sequences listed, about 15% are singletons. The CDR3 extends over 18 amino acids. Germline CDR1 SSHAT, CDR2 FNYEAQ (reference sequence). This clonotype was found a few times. Its antigen is not identified. The germline gene is not matched at one end of the junction; a read error may be the cause. The J gene is TRBJ2-1, the V gene TRBV7-7; D perhaps matches TRBD2 (5 bases). The clonotype was recovered from a man aged 18 to 29 who had mild COVID-19 (a few samples of this study predate the infection). Cell type and time point are not known. Sequences were obtained from PBMCs or a T cell subset sorted from them (not recorded which). The CDR3 region is CASSFRRGTLGSWNEKFF. The CDR3 DNA follows: TGTGCTAGCAGCTTCCGTCGAGGTACACTAGGGAGTTGGAATGAGAAGTTCTTC.